The rows below give T cell receptor beta chains drawn from one sample of a study of T cell repertoires in cytomegalovirus infection. TCRdb re-called the reads through MiXCR, storing one row per CDR3 protein. Among some 700,000 distinct CDR3 sequences, roughly a third were seen once, and the ten largest hold 2.8%. Sequenced sample: PBMCs. The source of these receptors is a human donor in good health (CMV status not recorded). Some clones in this sample may be carry-over from other donors' samples. Each CDR3 is given with its conserved first and last residue. Fields, in order: CDR3 length, J gene, V gene, clone size, D gene, CDR3 protein, CDR3 DNA. A D gene is named only where the DNA matches it firmly. Where a row states a size, it is once, few, many or the class of an expanded clone; other rows omit it.

14	TRBJ2-4	TRBV6-2/TRBV6-3	.	.	CASRKDRAKNIQYF	TGTGCCAGCAGAAAGGACAGAGCCAAAAACATTCAGTACTTC
19	TRBJ2-1	TRBV7-8	many	TRBD2	CASSFGLAGGPSLLNEQFF	TGTGCCAGCAGCTTCGGACTAGCGGGGGGGCCTAGTTTACTGAATGAGCAGTTCTTC
20	TRBJ1-1	TRBV6-1	.	TRBD1	CASSHPSKRQGEQPNTEAFF	TGTGCCAGCAGTCACCCCTCAAAACGACAGGGAGAGCAACCTAACACTGAAGCTTTCTTT
15	TRBJ2-5	TRBV12-3/TRBV12-4	.	TRBD1	CAMSLAQGALETQYF	TGTGCCATGAGTTTGGCGCAGGGGGCGTTGGAGACCCAGTACTTC
15	TRBJ1-5	TRBV29-1	few	.	CSVVLGATGNQPQHF	TGCAGCGTTGTTCTGGGGGCCACGGGCAATCAGCCCCAGCATTTT
13	TRBJ1-4	TRBV7-9	.	.	CASKGEWGEKLFF	TGTGCCAGCAAGGGGGAATGGGGAGAAAAACTGTTTTTT
13	TRBJ1-2	TRBV18	.	.	CASSPGTVNGYTF	TGTGCCAGCTCACCCGGGACGGTTAATGGCTACACCTTC
12	TRBJ2-7	TRBV28	many	.	CASSLFSYEQYF	TGTGCCAGCAGTTTATTCAGCTACGAGCAGTACTTC
16	TRBJ2-7	TRBV5-6	.	.	CASSGRGAETYYEQYF	TGTGCCAGCAGCGGGCGTGGGGCAGAAACCTACTACGAGCAGTACTTC
16	TRBJ1-2	TRBV25-1	few	.	CASLKTQLGLNYGYTF	TGTGCCAGTCTTAAAACCCAGTTAGGGCTAAACTATGGCTACACCTTC
14	TRBJ2-3	TRBV20-1	few	.	CSAAEGAGSLMQYF	TGCAGTGCCGCAGAGGGGGCGGGATCCCTCATGCAGTATTTT
14	TRBJ2-7	TRBV6-1	.	TRBD1	CASSEVGTGGEQYF	TGTGCCAGCAGTGAAGTGGGGACAGGGGGCGAGCAGTACTTC
14	TRBJ1-5	TRBV19	.	TRBD1	CASSGQGVQQPQHF	TGTGCCAGTAGTGGACAGGGAGTACAGCAGCCCCAGCATTTT
12	TRBJ1-1	TRBV7-9	.	.	CASSLAATEAFF	TGTGCCAGCAGCCTGGCGGCCACTGAAGCTTTCTTT
12	TRBJ2-1	TRBV29-1	.	TRBD2	CSVEGGLNEQFF	TGCAGCGTTGAAGGGGGACTAAATGAGCAGTTCTTC
14	TRBJ2-7	TRBV27	.	.	CASSWDTGVYEQYF	TGTGCCAGCAGTTGGGATACTGGCGTCTACGAGCAGTACTTC
13	TRBJ1-2	TRBV2	once	TRBD1	CASSGQGYGGYTF	TGTGCCAGCAGTGGACAGGGGTACGGAGGCTACACCTTC
16	TRBJ1-1	TRBV28	.	.	CASSLYGLGIRTEAFF	TGTGCCAGCAGTTTATACGGACTGGGGATAAGGACTGAAGCTTTCTTT
14	TRBJ2-7	TRBV28	.	.	CASSPHGFLDEQYF	TGTGCCAGCAGTCCCCATGGATTTTTGGACGAGCAGTACTTC
15	TRBJ2-2	TRBV7-9	many	.	CASSLGAGRTGELFF	TGTGCCAGCAGCTTAGGTGCGGGGCGGACCGGGGAGCTGTTTTTT
16	TRBJ2-2	TRBV28	few	.	CASSPFWDTNTGELFF	TGTGCCAGCAGTCCTTTTTGGGACACGAACACCGGGGAGCTGTTTTTT
15	TRBJ2-1	TRBV7-6	.	TRBD2	CASSLAASGNNEQFF	TGTGCCAGCAGCTTAGCGGCTAGCGGGAACAATGAGCAGTTCTTC
15	TRBJ2-7	TRBV7-9	.	TRBD1	CASSLSRTGVYEQYF	TGTGCCAGCAGCTTAAGCCGGACAGGGGTCTACGAGCAGTACTTC
14	TRBJ2-1	TRBV12-3/TRBV12-4	many	TRBD1	CASNPTGEVDEQFF	TGTGCCAGCAATCCGACAGGGGAGGTGGATGAGCAGTTCTTC
17	TRBJ2-1	TRBV4-1	.	TRBD2	CASSQDQGGSFYNEQFF	TGCGCCAGCAGCCAAGATCAGGGCGGGAGCTTCTACAATGAGCAGTTCTTC
16	TRBJ2-7	TRBV14	few	.	CASSHPSGRGLYEQYF	TGTGCCAGCAGCCACCCCAGCGGGCGTGGGCTGTATGAGCAGTACTTC
18	TRBJ2-7	TRBV20-1	.	TRBD2	CSARDLGRPGLDAYEQYF	TGCAGTGCTAGAGATCTCGGCCGCCCTGGACTAGATGCCTACGAGCAGTACTTC
13	TRBJ1-2	TRBV5-6	.	.	CASSPKTKGKGFF	TGTGCCAGCAGCCCAAAAACCAAGGGGAAGGGCTTCTTC
14	TRBJ2-7	TRBV7-2	many	TRBD1	CASSPTGGPYEQYF	TGTGCCAGCAGCCCCACAGGGGGGCCCTACGAGCAGTACTTC
15	TRBJ2-1	TRBV27	.	TRBD1	CASTLRTTGSNEQFF	TGTGCCAGCACCCTCCGAACGACAGGGAGCAATGAGCAGTTCTTC
16	TRBJ2-6	TRBV2	.	TRBD1	CASRSDRESGANVLTF	TGTGCCAGCAGGTCCGACAGGGAGTCTGGGGCCAACGTCCTGACTTTC
14	TRBJ2-1	TRBV12-3/TRBV12-4	.	.	CASLRTSSYNEQFF	TGTGCCAGTTTAAGAACGAGCTCCTACAATGAGCAGTTCTTC
18	TRBJ1-1	TRBV14	few	.	CASSQEVFTRPLGTEAFF	TGTGCCAGCAGCCAAGAGGTTTTCACGAGGCCTTTAGGCACTGAAGCTTTCTTT
14	TRBJ1-1	TRBV7-9	.	TRBD1	CASSWDRANTEAFF	TGTGCCAGCAGCTGGGACAGAGCGAACACTGAAGCTTTCTTT
12	TRBJ2-7	TRBV10-3	.	TRBD1	CASGTVVYEQYF	TGTGCCTCGGGGACAGTTGTCTACGAGCAGTACTTC
13	TRBJ1-2	TRBV7-4	few	.	CASSPVGGPGYTF	TGTGCCAGCAGCCCGGTCGGGGGCCCTGGCTACACCTTC
13	TRBJ2-2	TRBV12-3/TRBV12-4	.	TRBD2	CARPTSNPGELFF	TGTGCCAGGCCGACTAGCAACCCCGGGGAGCTGTTTTTT
13	TRBJ2-1	TRBV28	many	.	CASSLYGGNEQFF	TGTGCCAGCAGTTTATACGGTGGGAATGAGCAGTTCTTC
13	TRBJ1-2	TRBV30	.	.	CAWSAYSHYGYTF	TGTGCCTGGAGTGCGTACAGTCACTATGGCTACACCTTC
14	TRBJ1-4	TRBV2	.	.	CASSEGDKNEKLFF	TGTGCCAGCAGTGAAGGCGACAAAAATGAAAAACTGTTTTTT